Below, 24 T cell receptor beta chains from the same sample are listed, as sequenced in a study of T-cell reconstitution after alpha-beta-depleted transplantation in children. Preparing the TCRbeta library involved the use of unique molecular identifiers. TCRdb re-called the PCR reads with MiXCR, one entry per CDR3 protein. Of about 580,000 distinct CDR3 sequences in the sample, about 23% were seen once. The material was PBMCs, mostly from graft donor cells, obtained 360 days after TCRalphabeta/CD19-depleted stem cell transplant. The receptors were gathered from a boy in the first two years of life who had a stem cell transplant for acute myeloid leukemia, so the T cells may come from the graft donor.

The genes are TRBV29-1 and TRBJ2-2; D might be TRBD1 or TRBD2, each matching 5 bases. The germline V gene encodes CDR1 SQVTM and CDR2 ANQGSEA. V was trimmed by 6 bases and J by 7 bases, leaving 21 bases between them. CDR3 length: 15 residues. CDR3 in DNA: TGCAGCGTCCGACCGGGACCGATTGAGGGCGGGGAGCTGTTTTTT. It encodes CSVRPGPIEGGELFF.

The chain couples TRBV2 to TRBJ1-1; no clear D gene. Looked up from germline, CDR1 is SNHLY and CDR2 is FYNNEI. The CDR3 length is 13 residues. Trimming left V 3 bases short and J 3 bases short, with 8 bases between. In nucleotides, the CDR3 is TGTGCCAGCAGTGAGGGCCACCACACTGAAGCTTTCTTT. It codes for CASSEGHHTEAFF.

This clonotype was detected ten times or more. The V gene is TRBV29-1, the J gene TRBJ2-4; tentative D call: TRBD1 (6 bases). Trimming left V 7 bases short and J 5 bases short, with 12 bases between. Germline CDR1 is SQVTM and CDR2 is ANQGSEA. The CDR3 spans 12 residues. The CDR3 region is CSAKQGQNIQYF. CDR3 nucleotides: TGCAGCGCGAAACAGGGTCAAAACATTCAGTACTTC.

Many counts were recorded for this clonotype. The V call is TRBV6-5, the J call TRBJ1-6; weak D call: TRBD1 (5 bases). The germline gives CDR1 MNHEY, CDR2 SVGAGI. The CDR3 covers 15 residues. Trimming took off 2 bases at V and 5 bases at J, with 10 bases between the two ends. The CDR3 protein is CASSYGTPNNSPLHF. CDR3 DNA sequence: TGTGCCAGCAGTTACGGGACCCCAAATAATTCACCCCTCCACTTT.

This clonotype was counted ten times or more. The chain has TRBV5-5 and TRBJ2-7, with D possibly matching TRBD1 (5 bases). Germline V gene lookup returns CDR1 SGHKS and CDR2 YYEKEE (reference sequence). Trimming took off 5 bases at V and 0 bases at J, with 12 bases between the two ends. The CDR3 contains 14 residues. CDR3: CASSPLQVSYEQYV. As DNA, the CDR3 is TGTGCCAGCAGTCCGCTACAGGTCTCCTACGAGCAGTACGTC.

The chain is built from TRBV20-1 and TRBJ2-2; D gene ambiguous. The V and J ends lost 6 bases and 0 bases respectively, with 14 bases between them. The CDR3 totals 15 residues. Germline V gene sequence: CDR1 DFQATT, CDR2 SNEGSKA (reference sequence). The chain's CDR3 is CSAESGGTNTGELFF. CDR3 coding DNA: TGCAGTGCGGAAAGTGGCGGCACGAACACCGGGGAGCTGTTTTTT.

The chain carries TRBV6-2 or TRBV6-3 and TRBJ1-1; a possible D gene is TRBD1 (5 bases). Trimming removed 6 bases from V and 4 bases from J, with 15 bases in between. Germline V gene sequence: CDR1 MNHEY, CDR2 SVGEGT. The CDR3 has 14 residues. The CDR3 protein is CASSISMGLTEAFF. As DNA, the CDR3 is TGTGCCAGCAGCATCTCTATGGGGCTCACTGAAGCTTTCTTT.

Ten or more counts support this clonotype. CDR3 in DNA: TGTGCCAGCACCTGGGGGCGCGTAGTGAACACTGAAGCTTTCTTT. Amino acid sequence: CASTWGRVVNTEAFF. V usage is TRBV28 and J usage is TRBJ1-1; perhaps TRBD1 as D (6 bases). The V end lost 7 bases, the J end lost 0 bases, and 15 bases lay between the germline ends. This CDR3 is built from 15 residues. The V gene's germline CDR1 is MDHEN and CDR2 SYDVKM. The full variable domain, its missing parts supplied by reference TRBV28 and TRBJ1-1, is DVKVTQSSRYLVKRTGEKVFLECVQDMDHENMFWYRQDPGLGLRLIYFSYDVKMKEKGDIPEGYSVSREKKERFSLILESASTNQTSMYLCASTWGRVVNTEAFFGQGTRLTVV.

This chain joins TRBV15 and TRBJ2-3; weak D call: TRBD2 (6 bases). CDR3 length: 15 amino acids. CDR1 and CDR2 from the germline V gene are LNHNV and YYDKDF (reference sequence). V lost 8 bases and J 1 base, leaving 16 bases between the germline ends. The CDR3 DNA reads as TGTGCCACCCGGGTGTGGAGCGGGCGCACAGATACGCAGTATTTT. Protein product: CATRVWSGRTDTQYF.

V is TRBV20-1 and J is TRBJ2-1, with D possibly matching TRBD1 (5 bases). Trimming stripped 6 bases from V and 3 bases from J, with 15 bases between. Germline V gene data show CDR1 as DFQATT and CDR2 as SNEGSKA (reference sequence). The CDR3 contains 14 residues. Written as DNA, the CDR3 is TGCAGTGCCCCCTCCGACAGATACTACAATGAGCAGTTCTTC. Translated, it gives CSAPSDRYYNEQFF.

This clonotype was seen a handful of times. The V gene is TRBV20-1, the J gene TRBJ2-3; D is unclear. Deletions cut 4 bases from V and 1 base from J, with 18 bases between. Germline CDR1 reads DFQATT; CDR2 reads SNEGSKA (reference sequence). The CDR3 consists of 16 residues. In DNA form, the CDR3 reads TGCAGTGCTATCCCCGTGCCCACGTTGGGCACAGATACGCAGTATTTT. Amino acids: CSAIPVPTLGTDTQYF.

This clonotype turned up a few times. The chain employs TRBV12-3 or TRBV12-4 and TRBJ2-1; 8 nucleotides match TRBD2. The CDR3 contains 18 residues. V gave up 3 bases and J gave up 9 bases; unmatched junction bases: 19. The CDR3: CASSLPARGGLPWGEQFF. DNA of the CDR3: TGTGCCAGCAGTTTGCCCGCCCGGGGGGGCCTACCCTGGGGTGAGCAGTTCTTC.

The rearrangement links TRBV20-1 to TRBJ2-3, with 9 bases lining up with TRBD2. Germline CDR1 and CDR2: DFQATT and SNEGSKA (reference sequence). V lost 6 bases to trimming and J lost 1 base; unmatched junction nucleotides: 14. The CDR3 is 17 amino acids. DNA of the CDR3: TGCAGTGCCACGACTGTGTCAGCGGGGGGCCGCACAGATACGCAGTATTTT. Translation gives CSATTVSAGGRTDTQYF.

The rearrangement links TRBV6-2 or TRBV6-3 to TRBJ2-7, with D unclear. V gave up 5 bases and J gave up 6 bases, with 8 bases separating them. CDR1 is MNHEY and CDR2 is SVGEGT in the germline V gene. This CDR3 has 11 residues. CDR3 DNA: TGTGCCAGCAGTCCCTCGGGCGAGCAGTACTTC. Amino acid sequence: CASSPSGEQYF.

The chain recombines TRBV6-1 with TRBJ2-2, with TRBD1 matching over 8 bases. The CDR3 length is 15 residues. With 5 bases clipped from V and 5 bases from J, the junction kept 7 bases outside the gene matches. CDR1 and CDR2 (germline): MNHNS, SASEGT. The CDR3 reads CASSKRQGKTGELFF. The CDR3 coding sequence is TGTGCCAGCAGTAAACGACAGGGGAAAACCGGGGAGCTGTTTTTT.

This clonotype appeared a few times. This chain joins TRBV12-3 or TRBV12-4 and TRBJ2-5; 7 bases map to TRBD1. V was clipped by 3 bases and J by 5 bases; unmatched bases: 6. There are 14 residues in the CDR3. The CDR3 here is CASSLPDRRETQYF. DNA for the CDR3: TGTGCCAGCAGTTTGCCGGACAGGCGGGAGACCCAGTACTTC.

This rearrangement joins TRBV5-1 to TRBJ2-1; 8 nucleotides match TRBD2. The germline gives CDR1 SGHRS, CDR2 YFSETQ. The junction had 7 bases not matched to a gene; V was cut back by 0 bases and J by 5 bases. There are 16 residues in the CDR3. The CDR3 nucleotides read TGCGCCAGCAGCTTGGAACTAGCGGCTGATAACAATGAGCAGTTCTTC. Translated, it gives CASSLELAADNNEQFF.

The rearrangement uses TRBV9 and TRBJ1-2; D call uncertain. Deletions cut 0 bases from V and 3 bases from J, with 12 bases between. CDR3 length: 15 amino acids. Germline values: CDR1 SGDLS, CDR2 YYNGEE. The CDR3 protein is CASSVGYPGHYGYTF. DNA of the CDR3: TGTGCCAGCAGCGTAGGGTACCCCGGCCACTATGGCTACACCTTC.

This rearrangement joins TRBV28 to TRBJ1-1; weak D call: TRBD1 (5 bases). V lost 3 bases and J lost 10, with 15 bases in between. Germline CDR1 is MDHEN and CDR2 is SYDVKM. The CDR3 sequence is 13 residues long. The chain's CDR3 is CASSLPRDWGAFF. In DNA, the CDR3 is TGTGCCAGCAGTTTGCCCCGGGACTGGGGAGCTTTCTTT.

This clonotype was counted many times. The genes are TRBV6-2 or TRBV6-3 and TRBJ2-1; 14 bases agree with TRBD2. This CDR3 is 16 amino acids long. J was trimmed by 7 bases and V by 0 bases; bases with no gene match: 2. From germline, CDR1 is MNHEY and CDR2 SVGEGT. CDR3 bases: TGTGCCAGCAGTTACTCTCGGACTAGCGGGAGGAATGAGCAGTTCTTC. It codes for CASSYSRTSGRNEQFF.

The chain couples TRBV20-1 to TRBJ2-5; the match to TRBD2 covers 8 bases. With 3 bases clipped from V and 0 bases from J, the junction kept 9 bases outside the gene matches. The CDR3 has 16 residues. Germline assignment: CDR1 DFQATT and CDR2 SNEGSKA (reference sequence). The CDR3 here is CSARSSGGFNQETQYF. The CDR3, as DNA: TGCAGTGCTAGGTCCAGCGGGGGATTCAACCAAGAGACCCAGTACTTC.

The V call is TRBV4-3, the J call TRBJ1-5; D gene unclear. V was shortened by 4 bases and J by 2 bases, with 12 bases between the two germline ends. The CDR3 totals 15 residues. Germline V lookup: CDR1 LGHNA, CDR2 YSLEER. The CDR3 DNA reads as TGCGCCAGCAGCCGAGAGACAAATCGCAATCAGCCCCAGCATTTT. Protein sequence: CASSRETNRNQPQHF.

This clonotype came up many times. This chain connects TRBV20-1 to TRBJ2-3; 7 bases agree with TRBD2. V dropped 6 bases and J dropped 0; count of bases not matched to a gene: 6. This CDR3 spans 14 amino acids. CDR1 is DFQATT, CDR2 SNEGSKA, per germline (reference sequence). The CDR3 loop reads CSAPIAGSTDTQYF. The CDR3 nucleotides are TGCAGTGCGCCCATAGCGGGTAGCACAGATACGCAGTATTTT.

In its sample, this clonotype was seen a few times. The rearrangement uses TRBV6-1 and TRBJ2-5; TRBD1 agrees at 9 bases. J was trimmed by 5 bases and V by 8 bases; bases with no gene match: 12. The CDR3 totals 15 residues. In germline, CDR1 is MNHNS, CDR2 SASEGT. Here the CDR3 reads CASAEGTGGRETQYF. CDR3 DNA: TGTGCCAGCGCCGAGGGAACAGGGGGCCGGGAGACCCAGTACTTC.